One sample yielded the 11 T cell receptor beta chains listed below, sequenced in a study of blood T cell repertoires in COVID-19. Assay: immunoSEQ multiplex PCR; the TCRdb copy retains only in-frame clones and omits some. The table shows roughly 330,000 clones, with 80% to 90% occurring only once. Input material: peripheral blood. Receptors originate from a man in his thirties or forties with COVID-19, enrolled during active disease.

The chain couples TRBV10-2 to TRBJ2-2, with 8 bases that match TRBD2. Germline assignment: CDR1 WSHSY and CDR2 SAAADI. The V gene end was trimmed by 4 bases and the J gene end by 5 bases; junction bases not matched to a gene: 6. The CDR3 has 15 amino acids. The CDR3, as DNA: TGCGCCAGCAGTGCGGGGGGGCCTGGGACCGGGGAGCTGTTTTTT. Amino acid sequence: CASSAGGPGTGELFF.

The CDR3 loop reads CASSLAGRNTEAFF. Written as DNA, the CDR3 is TGTGCCAGCAGCTTAGCGGGCAGGAACACTGAAGCTTTCTTT. The V gene is TRBV7-8, the J gene TRBJ1-1; D not certain. V was cut by 0 bases and J by 1 base, with 6 bases left in between. CDR1 and CDR2 (germline): SGHVS, FQNEAQ. CDR3 length: 14 residues.

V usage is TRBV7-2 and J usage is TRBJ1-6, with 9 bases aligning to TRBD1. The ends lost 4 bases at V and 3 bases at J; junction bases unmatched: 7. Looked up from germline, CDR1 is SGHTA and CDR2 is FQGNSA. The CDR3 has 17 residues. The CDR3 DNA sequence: TGTGCCAGCAGCTCGGGACAGGGATCGTACTATAATTCACCCCTCCACTTT. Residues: CASSSGQGSYYNSPLHF.

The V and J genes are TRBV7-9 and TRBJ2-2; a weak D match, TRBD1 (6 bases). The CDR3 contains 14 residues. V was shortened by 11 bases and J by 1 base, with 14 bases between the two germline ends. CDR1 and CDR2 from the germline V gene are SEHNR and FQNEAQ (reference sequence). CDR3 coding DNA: TGTGCCTCACCGGGACAACTGAACACCGGGGAGCTGTTTTTT. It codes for CASPGQLNTGELFF.

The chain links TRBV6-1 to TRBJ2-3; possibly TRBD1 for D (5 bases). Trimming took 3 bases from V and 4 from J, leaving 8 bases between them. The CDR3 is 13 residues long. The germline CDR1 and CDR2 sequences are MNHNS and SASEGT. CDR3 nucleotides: TGTGCCAGCAGTGAGACAGTGGCAGATACGCAGTATTTT. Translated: CASSETVADTQYF.

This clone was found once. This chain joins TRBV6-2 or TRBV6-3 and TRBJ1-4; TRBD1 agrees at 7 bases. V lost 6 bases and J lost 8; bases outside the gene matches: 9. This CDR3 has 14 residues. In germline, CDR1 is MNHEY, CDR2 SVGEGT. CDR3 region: CASSTTGVGEKLFF. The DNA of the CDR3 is TGTGCCAGCAGCACTACAGGGGTGGGAGAAAAACTGTTTTTT.

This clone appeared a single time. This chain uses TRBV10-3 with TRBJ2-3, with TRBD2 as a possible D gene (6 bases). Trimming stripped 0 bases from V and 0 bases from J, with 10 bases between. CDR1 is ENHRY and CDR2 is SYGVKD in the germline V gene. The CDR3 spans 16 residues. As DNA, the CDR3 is TGTGCCATCAGTGAGTCCGGGGGTTCTAGCACAGATACGCAGTATTTT. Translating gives CAISESGGSSTDTQYF.

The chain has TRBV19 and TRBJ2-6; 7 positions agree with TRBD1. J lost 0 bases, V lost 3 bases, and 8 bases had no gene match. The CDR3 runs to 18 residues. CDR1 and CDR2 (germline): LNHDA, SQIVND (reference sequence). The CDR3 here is CASSMNRGQSSGANVLTF. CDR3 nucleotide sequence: TGTGCCAGTAGTATGAACAGGGGTCAGAGCTCTGGGGCCAACGTCCTGACTTTC.

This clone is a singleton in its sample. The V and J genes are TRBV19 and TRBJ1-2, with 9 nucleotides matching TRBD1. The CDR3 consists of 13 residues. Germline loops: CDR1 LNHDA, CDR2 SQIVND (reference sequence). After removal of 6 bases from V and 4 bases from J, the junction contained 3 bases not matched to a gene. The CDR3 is CASSDRGTYGYTF. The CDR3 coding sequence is TGTGCCAGTAGCGACAGGGGGACCTATGGCTACACCTTC.

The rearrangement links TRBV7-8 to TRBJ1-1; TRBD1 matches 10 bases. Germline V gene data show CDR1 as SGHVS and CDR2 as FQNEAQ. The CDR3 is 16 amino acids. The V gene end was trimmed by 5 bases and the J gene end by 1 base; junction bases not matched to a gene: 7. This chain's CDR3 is CASSIRQGAGNTEAFF. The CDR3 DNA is TGTGCCAGCAGCATAAGACAGGGGGCGGGGAACACTGAAGCTTTCTTT.

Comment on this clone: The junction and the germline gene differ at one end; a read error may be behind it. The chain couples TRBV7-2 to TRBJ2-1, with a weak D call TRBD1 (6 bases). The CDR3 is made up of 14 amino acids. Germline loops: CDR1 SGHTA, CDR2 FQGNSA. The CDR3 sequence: CASSLIQGNNKQFF. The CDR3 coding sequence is TGTGCCAGCAGCTTAATCCAGGGGAACAATAAGCAGTTCTTC.